This T cell receptor beta chain stems from a study of T cell repertoires in cytomegalovirus infection. This clonotype appeared many times. What it binds is unknown. Overall study results and limits: Dominant in the ex vivo response were TCR beta clonotypes restricted by HLA-C and specific for CMV.

With 5 bases clipped from V and 2 bases from J, the junction kept 8 bases outside the gene matches. The germline CDR1 and CDR2 sequences are SGHVS and FQNEAQ. The CDR3 consists of 15 residues. TCRdb re-called the reads through MiXCR, storing one row per CDR3 protein. The data contain around 100,000 distinct CDR3 sequences, roughly 39% of them singletons. This clonotype was obtained from a human donor in good health (CMV status not recorded). Some clones in this sample may be carry-over from other donors' samples. V and J are TRBV7-8 and TRBJ1-2, with TRBD1 matching over 7 bases. The sample was CD8+ T cells from cultured PBMCs, taken from culture after CMV antigen stimulation. The CDR3 DNA follows: TGTGCCAGCAGCCTTTCGACAGGGAAAAACTATGGCTACACCTTC. Encoded protein: CASSLSTGKNYGYTF.